The rows below give T cell receptor beta chains drawn from one sample of a study of T cells in Graves' hyperthyroidism and ophthalmopathy. TCRdb reanalysed the multiplex PCR reads using MiXCR and keeps one entry per CDR3 protein. The table shows around 250,000 distinct CDR3 sequences, with roughly 15% occurring only once. The sample was blood. The receptors originated from a woman aged 40 to 50 with Graves' hyperthyroidism that later progressed to Graves' ophthalmopathy. Each CDR3 is given with its conserved first and last residue. The order of the fields is V gene, J gene, CDR3 protein.

V: TRBV14; J: TRBJ2-3; CDR3: CASSQRLAAQYF
V: TRBV6-6; J: TRBJ2-3; CDR3: CASSYSSGAPDTQYF
V: TRBV9; J: TRBJ2-1; CDR3: CASSEGTNNNEQFF
V: TRBV6-1; J: TRBJ1-2; CDR3: CASRNRATDGYTF
V: TRBV20-1; J: TRBJ2-3; CDR3: CSARYTHSTDTQYF
V: TRBV29-1; J: TRBJ1-1; CDR3: CSVEVTEAFF
V: TRBV12-3/TRBV12-4; J: TRBJ2-2; CDR3: CASSLVLAGGHGELFF
V: TRBV5-1; J: TRBJ2-1; CDR3: CASSLGTTSYNEQFF
V: TRBV6-1; J: TRBJ2-7; CDR3: CASRKGGGPYEQYF
V: TRBV29-1; J: TRBJ2-5; CDR3: CSVDVSGTETQYF
V: TRBV28; J: TRBJ2-5; CDR3: CASSLYRVKETQYF
V: TRBV29-1; J: TRBJ2-7; CDR3: CSVDRGRSYEQYF
V: TRBV2; J: TRBJ2-1; CDR3: CASSAASGSWDEQFF
V: TRBV2; J: TRBJ2-5; CDR3: CASSEGLDGGAQYF
V: TRBV2; J: TRBJ2-1; CDR3: CASRFAVNEQFF
V: TRBV7-2; J: TRBJ2-2; CDR3: CASSYRTGINTGELFF
V: TRBV3-1; J: TRBJ1-5; CDR3: CASSPKPLAGYRSNQPQHF
V: TRBV7-9; J: TRBJ2-5; CDR3: CASSFVLAGVFETQYF
V: TRBV7-9; J: TRBJ2-7; CDR3: CASSSTYRGSGRYEQYF
V: TRBV6-1; J: TRBJ2-5; CDR3: CASSRTRRYQETQYF
V: TRBV4-1; J: TRBJ2-1; CDR3: CASSPTSNEQFF
V: TRBV7-2; J: TRBJ2-1; CDR3: CASSLGLGNRINEQFF
V: TRBV11-1; J: TRBJ1-6; CDR3: CASSPEMHSPLHF
V: TRBV20-1; J: TRBJ2-3; CDR3: CSATSFGTDTQYF
V: TRBV20-1; J: TRBJ2-5; CDR3: CSAIRTSGSGETQCF
V: TRBV7-2; J: TRBJ2-5; CDR3: CASSLVALGGISSQYF
V: TRBV7-3; J: TRBJ1-2; CDR3: CASSFRTPGQGNGYTF
V: TRBV6-1; J: TRBJ1-6; CDR3: CASSQETGASHLHF
V: TRBV9; J: TRBJ1-4; CDR3: CASSPRQGYEKLFF
V: TRBV27; J: TRBJ1-5; CDR3: CASSYTGGAGGPQHF
V: TRBV3-1; J: TRBJ1-1; CDR3: CASSLGQMNTEAFF
V: TRBV19; J: TRBJ1-1; CDR3: CASSITSRANTEAFF
V: TRBV4-2; J: TRBJ1-5; CDR3: CASSQQRQGINQPQHF
V: TRBV6-5; J: TRBJ1-1; CDR3: CASSYSGGNTEAFF
V: TRBV29-1; J: TRBJ2-2; CDR3: CSATSRDRYTGELFF
V: TRBV28; J: TRBJ2-5; CDR3: CASSLPGGGPGETQYF
V: TRBV2; J: TRBJ1-2; CDR3: CASSGQVYGYTF
V: TRBV18; J: TRBJ2-7; CDR3: CASSPQLGEQYF